The entry that follows covers one TCR beta chain sequence. The data belong to a study of OX40 agonist ivuxolimab in advanced cancers. Sequencing used immunoSEQ multiplex PCR; TCRdb keeps in-frame clones, though not all of them. The sample carries just over 90,000 clones, 92% recorded once. Peripheral blood came from all dose cohorts at three timepoints. The starting material was CD4+ or CD8+ T cells sorted from blood, obtained in a trial of the OX40 agonist ivuxolimab. The receptor was derived from an adult with an advanced solid tumor such as melanoma, head and neck, liver or kidney cancer.

CDR3 in amino acids: CASSEAGGRADTQYF. The CDR3 nucleotides read TGTGCCAGCAGTGAAGCGGGGGGGAGGGCAGATACGCAGTATTTT. The chain combines TRBV2 with TRBJ2-3, with 7 bases aligning to TRBD2. There are 15 residues in the CDR3. Germline CDR1 SNHLY, CDR2 FYNNEI. V dropped 0 bases and J dropped 4; count of bases not matched to a gene: 4.